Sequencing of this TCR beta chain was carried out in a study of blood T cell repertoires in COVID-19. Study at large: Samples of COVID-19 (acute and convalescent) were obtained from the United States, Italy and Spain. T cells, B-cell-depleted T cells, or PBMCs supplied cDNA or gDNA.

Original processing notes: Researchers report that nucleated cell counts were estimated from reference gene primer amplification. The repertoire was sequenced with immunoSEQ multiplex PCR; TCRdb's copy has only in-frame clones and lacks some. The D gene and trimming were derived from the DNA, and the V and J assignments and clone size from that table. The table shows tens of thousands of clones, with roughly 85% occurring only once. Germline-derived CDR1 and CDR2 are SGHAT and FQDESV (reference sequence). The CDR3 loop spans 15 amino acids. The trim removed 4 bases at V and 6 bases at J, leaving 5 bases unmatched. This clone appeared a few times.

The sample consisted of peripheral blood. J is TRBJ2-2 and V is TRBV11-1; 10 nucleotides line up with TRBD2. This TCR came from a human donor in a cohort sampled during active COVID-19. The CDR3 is CASSSSGGDAGELFF. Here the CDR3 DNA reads TGTGCCAGCAGCTCAAGCGGGGGGGACGCCGGGGAGCTGTTTTTT.